The clone carrying this TCR beta chain came up many times. The antigen is undetermined. The data belong to a study of breast tumors, draining lymph nodes, adjacent tissues. V dropped 8 bases and J dropped 12 bases, with 23 bases sitting between them. The length of the CDR3 is 14 residues. The germline gives CDR1 SGHTA, CDR2 FQGNSA. TCRdb re-derived calls from the multiplex PCR reads in MiXCR, one entry per CDR3 protein. The sample comprises about 63,000 distinct CDR3 sequences, approximately 57% of which are singletons, and around 19% rests with the top ten. Study-level results: Compared with lymph nodes, tumors were less diverse; compared with nontumor tissue, more. Data only fit, rather than demonstrated, lymph node origin of most tumor T cells.

The V gene is TRBV7-2, the J gene TRBJ2-1; perhaps TRBD2 as D (5 bases). Material: breast tumor tissue. The TCR sequence derives from a female donor with breast cancer. Some clones in this sample may be carry-over from other donors' samples. The CDR3 protein is CASSSPRRYLGQFF. CDR3 DNA sequence: TGTGCCAGCTCTTCTCCTCGGAGGTACTTGGGGCAGTTCTTC.